This entry describes one T cell receptor beta chain. The antigen is undetermined. Researchers ran the PCR with 60 Vbeta and 13 Jbeta primers. Libraries were prepared by immunoSEQ multiplex PCR; TCRdb keeps only in-frame clonotypes and omits some of them. The profile covers some 140,000 clones, with nearly 80% appearing a single time and 2.2% taken by the ten largest. This sample stems from a study of cytomegalovirus exposure and HLA in healthy donors. As for the study in general: HLA-typed donors were the source of about 85 million unique TCRs, which an early data release held.

This CDR3 has 16 amino acids. Germline CDR1 reads MNHNY; CDR2 reads SVGAGI (reference sequence). With 6 bases removed from V and 2 bases from J, the gap between germline ends came to 18 bases. Overall study findings and caveats: Of the V segments, some could not be distinguished, including TRBV6-2 and TRBV6-3, and were excluded. In a later analysis, CMV-associated beta chains were mostly HLA-associated, it appeared.

The gene calls are TRBV6-6 and TRBJ2-3; no reliable D call. This receptor was taken from a man younger than 45 in good health and CMV-seronegative. Source material: PBMCs. The CDR3 protein is CASSLVIRVFTDTQYF. CDR3 bases: TGTGCCAGCAGCTTGGTAATCCGGGTTTTCACAGATACGCAGTATTTT.